One sample yielded the 12 T cell receptor beta chains listed below, sequenced in a study of blood T cell repertoires in COVID-19. TCRdb's copy holds only in-frame clones and misses some; the assay was immunoSEQ multiplex PCR. The table lists approximately 210,000 clones, around 88% of them singletons. Sequencing was carried out using peripheral blood. Receptor source: a man aged 45 to 65 with active or convalescent COVID-19.

The chain combines TRBV6-1 with TRBJ2-1; the D gene is possibly TRBD2 (5 bases). V was shortened by 4 bases and J by 1 base, with 14 bases between the two germline ends. CDR3 length: 16 amino acids. The germline V gene encodes CDR1 MNHNS and CDR2 SASEGT. CDR3 bases: TGTGCCAGCAGTGGGGAGCTGGTAGGGTCCTACAATGAGCAGTTCTTC. Translating gives CASSGELVGSYNEQFF.

This clone has just one count. V is TRBV9 and J is TRBJ1-1; 11 bases match TRBD1. The V gene end was trimmed by 0 bases and the J gene end by 5 bases; junction bases not matched to a gene: 0. The CDR3 contains 14 residues. Germline V CDR1 and CDR2: SGDLS, YYNGEE. The CDR3 loop is CASSVGDRGTEAFF. The CDR3 DNA reads as TGTGCCAGCAGCGTAGGGGACAGGGGGACTGAAGCTTTCTTT.

This clone was recorded a few times. The chain couples TRBV7-6 to TRBJ2-7; weak D call: TRBD1 (5 bases). Germline V CDR1 and CDR2: SGHVS, FNYEAQ. The V gene lost 5 bases and the J gene lost 5 bases, with 16 bases spanning the gap. This CDR3 has 14 amino acids. In DNA, the CDR3 is TGTGCCAGCAGCAACGACCCCTTAGGGGACGAGCAGTACTTC. Translating it yields CASSNDPLGDEQYF.

The CDR3 reads CASSQGRGELFF. The CDR3 DNA is TGTGCCAGCAGCCAGGGTCGCGGGGAGCTGTTTTTT. V and J are TRBV7-2 and TRBJ2-2; possible D gene TRBD1, 5 bases. The CDR3 contains 12 residues. The germline gives CDR1 SGHTA, CDR2 FQGNSA. Trimming shortened V by 5 bases and J by 7 bases, and 8 bases separated the two germline ends. Together with reference TRBV7-2 and TRBJ2-2, the CDR3 gives the full variable domain: GAGVSQSPSNKVTEKGKDVELRCDPISGHTALYWYRQSLGQGLEFLIYFQGNSAPDKSGLPSDRFSAERTGGSVSTLTIQRTQQEDSAVYLCASSQGRGELFFGEGSRLTVL.

The CDR3 region is CASSPSGSSYNEQFF. CDR3 DNA sequence: TGCGCCAGCAGCCCTAGCGGGAGCTCCTACAATGAGCAGTTCTTC. The V call is TRBV5-1, the J call TRBJ2-1; 10 bases agree with TRBD2. From germline, CDR1 is SGHRS and CDR2 YFSETQ. This CDR3 spans 15 amino acids. The J segment lost 0 bases and the V segment lost 4 bases, leaving 1 base of the junction unmatched.

The chain recombines TRBV4-2 with TRBJ2-2; TRBD2 aligns across 10 bases. This CDR3 has 15 residues. Germline V lookup: CDR1 LGHNA, CDR2 YNFKEQ. The ends lost 4 bases at V and 7 bases at J; junction bases unmatched: 6. CDR3: CASSPGTSAHGELFF. The DNA for the CDR3 is TGTGCCAGCAGCCCGGGGACTAGCGCTCACGGGGAGCTGTTTTTT.

The rearrangement joins TRBV3-1 (or the pseudogene TRBV3-2) to TRBJ2-7; 11 nucleotides agree with TRBD2. CDR1 and CDR2 (germline): LGHDT, YNNKEL (reference sequence). The CDR3 runs 14 residues. J was trimmed by 7 bases and V by 6 bases; bases with no gene match: 8. The CDR3 sequence: CASRTSGARGEQYF. The CDR3 bases are TGTGCCAGCAGGACTAGCGGGGCCAGGGGAGAGCAGTACTTC.

The V and J genes are TRBV29-1 and TRBJ2-5, with D possibly matching TRBD1 (6 bases). The germline CDR1 and CDR2 sequences are SQVTM and ANQGSEA. Between the trimmed V and J ends, which lost 7 bases and 5 bases, there was a span of 17 bases. The CDR3 sequence is 13 residues long. This chain's CDR3 is CSANPPGVETQYF. The CDR3 region has the DNA TGCAGCGCCAACCCCCCAGGGGTGGAGACCCAGTACTTC.

V and J are TRBV6-5 and TRBJ2-2, with 9 nucleotides matching TRBD2. The V gene's germline CDR1 is MNHEY and CDR2 SVGAGI. This CDR3 is 16 amino acids long. V lost 0 bases to trimming and J lost 6 bases; unmatched junction nucleotides: 5. This CDR3 is CASSYSELAGPGELFF. In DNA, the CDR3 is TGTGCCAGCAGTTACTCGGAACTAGCGGGCCCCGGGGAGCTGTTTTTT.

The rearrangement joins TRBV19 to TRBJ2-3; 8 bases line up with TRBD1. Germline V lookup: CDR1 LNHDA, CDR2 SQIVND (reference sequence). CDR3 length: 14 amino acids. V was clipped by 10 bases and J by 2 bases; unmatched bases: 8. CDR3 nucleotides: TGTGCCACCGGGGACAGGCCCCTCACAGATACGCAGTATTTT. Translated: CATGDRPLTDTQYF.

This chain uses TRBV9 with TRBJ1-2, with D unresolved. V was shortened by 3 bases and J by 8 bases, with 17 bases between the two germline ends. Germline loops: CDR1 SGDLS, CDR2 YYNGEE. This CDR3 has 14 amino acids. CDR3 region: CASSASTSVGGYTF. The DNA for the CDR3 is TGTGCCAGCAGCGCTAGCACTTCGGTGGGGGGCTACACCTTC. Filled out from reference TRBV9 and TRBJ1-2, the complete variable domain reads DSGVTQTPKHLITATGQRVTLRCSPRSGDLSVYWYQQSLDQGLQFLIQYYNGEERAKGNILERFSAQQFPDLHSELNLSSLELGDSALYFCASSASTSVGGYTFGSGTRLTVV.

The V and J genes are TRBV19 and TRBJ2-6, with no clear D. Trimming removed 0 bases at V and 2 bases at J, with 5 bases between. The CDR3 loop spans 15 amino acids. Germline CDR1 is LNHDA and CDR2 is SQIVND (reference sequence). CDR3 region: CASSIELTGANVLTF. CDR3 in DNA: TGTGCCAGTAGTATAGAGCTAACTGGGGCCAACGTCCTGACTTTC.